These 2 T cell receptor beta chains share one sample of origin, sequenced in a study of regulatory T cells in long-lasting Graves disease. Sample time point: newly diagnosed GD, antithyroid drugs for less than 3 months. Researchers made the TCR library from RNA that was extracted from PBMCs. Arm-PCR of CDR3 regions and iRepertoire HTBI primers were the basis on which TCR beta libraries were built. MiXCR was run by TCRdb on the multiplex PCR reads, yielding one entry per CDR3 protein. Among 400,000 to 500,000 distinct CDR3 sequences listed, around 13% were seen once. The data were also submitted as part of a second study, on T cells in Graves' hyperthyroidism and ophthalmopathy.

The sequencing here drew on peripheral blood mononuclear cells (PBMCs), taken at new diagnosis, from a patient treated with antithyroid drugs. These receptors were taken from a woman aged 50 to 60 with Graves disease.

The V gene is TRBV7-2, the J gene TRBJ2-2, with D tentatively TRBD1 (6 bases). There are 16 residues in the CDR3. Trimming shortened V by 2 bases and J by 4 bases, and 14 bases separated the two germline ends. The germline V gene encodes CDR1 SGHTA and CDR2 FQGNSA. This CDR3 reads CASSLPDKGVTGELFF. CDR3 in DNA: TGTGCCAGCAGCTTACCGGACAAGGGGGTCACCGGGGAGCTGTTTTTT.

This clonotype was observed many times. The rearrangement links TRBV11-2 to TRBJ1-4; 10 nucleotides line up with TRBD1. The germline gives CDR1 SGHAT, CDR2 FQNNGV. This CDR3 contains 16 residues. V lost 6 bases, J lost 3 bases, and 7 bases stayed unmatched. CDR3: CASRLTGTGANEKLFF. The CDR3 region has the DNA TGTGCCAGCAGACTCACCGGGACAGGGGCTAATGAAAAACTGTTTTTT.